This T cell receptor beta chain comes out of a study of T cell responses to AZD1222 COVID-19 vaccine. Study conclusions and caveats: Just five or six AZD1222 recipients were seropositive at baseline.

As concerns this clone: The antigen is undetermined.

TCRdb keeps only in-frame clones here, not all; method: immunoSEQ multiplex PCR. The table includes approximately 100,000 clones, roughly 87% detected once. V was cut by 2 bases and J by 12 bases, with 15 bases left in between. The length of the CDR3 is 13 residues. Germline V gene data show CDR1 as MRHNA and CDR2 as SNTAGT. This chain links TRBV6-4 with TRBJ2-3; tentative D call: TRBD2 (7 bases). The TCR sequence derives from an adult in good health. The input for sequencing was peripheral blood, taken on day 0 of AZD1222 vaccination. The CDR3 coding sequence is TGTGCCAGCAGTGACGTCCGGGGGGCGGCACAGTATTTT. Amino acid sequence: CASSDVRGAAQYF.